This is a list of T cell receptor beta chains from one sample in a study of T-cell reconstitution after alpha-beta-depleted transplantation in children. MiXCR, run by TCRdb on the PCR reads, gives a single entry per CDR3 protein. The repertoire has about 300,000 distinct CDR3 sequences, 10% of them found once; the top ten carry approximately 7.6%. This material consisted of PBMCs, taken before TCRalphabeta/CD19-depleted stem cell transplant. The origin of the receptors is a boy under three years old with acute myeloid leukemia, due to receive a stem cell transplant. CDR3s include the opening cysteine and the closing phenylalanine or tryptophan. The order of the fields is clone size, J gene, V gene, D gene, CDR3 protein, CDR3 DNA. The D gene is left open where the match is weak. Only part of the rows carry a size: once, few, many, or a class if the clone is expanded.

NA,TRBJ1-2,TRBV14,TRBD1,CASSHYFDRENGYTF,TGTGCCAGCAGCCACTACTTCGACAGGGAGAATGGCTACACCTTC
few,TRBJ1-1,TRBV20-1,NA,CSAQPTGGFTEAFF,TGCAGTGCGCAACCGACGGGGGGCTTCACTGAAGCTTTCTTT
many,TRBJ2-1,TRBV10-3,TRBD2,CAISGTSGGREYNEQFF,TGTGCCATCAGTGGGACTAGCGGGGGCCGAGAATACAATGAGCAGTTCTTC
few,TRBJ2-5,TRBV24-1,TRBD1,CATSDLRDRGPVETQYF,TGTGCCACCAGTGATTTGCGTGACAGGGGGCCAGTTGAGACCCAGTACTTC
many,TRBJ2-2,TRBV12-3/TRBV12-4,NA,CASSLGFQDTGELFF,TGTGCCAGCAGTCTAGGGTTTCAGGACACCGGGGAGCTGTTTTTT
many,TRBJ1-1,TRBV5-1,NA,CASRKGGPGNTEAFF,TGCGCCAGCAGAAAGGGGGGTCCAGGGAACACTGAAGCTTTCTTT
many,TRBJ1-5,TRBV6-2/TRBV6-3,TRBD1,CASSYLAGGQPQHF,TGTGCCAGCAGTTACTTGGCAGGGGGCCAGCCCCAGCATTTT
many,TRBJ2-5,TRBV7-9,NA,CASSPPYIAYQETQYF,TGTGCCAGCAGCCCCCCCTATATAGCCTACCAAGAGACCCAGTACTTC
many,TRBJ1-1,TRBV7-9,NA,CASDPGVDTEAFF,TGTGCCAGCGACCCCGGAGTTGACACTGAAGCTTTCTTT
NA,TRBJ2-1,TRBV4-1,NA,CASSHTGAGDNEQFF,TGCGCCAGCAGCCATACAGGGGCGGGGGACAATGAGCAGTTCTTC
many,TRBJ2-7,TRBV9,NA,CASSADVSGPFYEQYF,TGTGCCAGCAGCGCAGACGTTAGCGGCCCTTTCTACGAGCAGTACTTC
NA,TRBJ2-7,TRBV28,TRBD2,CASSPIVAGPYEQYF,TGTGCCAGCAGTCCAATTGTAGCGGGACCCTACGAGCAGTACTTC
NA,TRBJ2-5,TRBV28,NA,CASSLTAVPETQYF,TGTGCCAGCAGCTTGACAGCCGTTCCGGAGACCCAGTACTTC
many,TRBJ2-7,TRBV20-1,NA,CSALPGQKGPYEQYF,TGCAGTGCTTTACCTGGACAGAAGGGCCCGTACGAGCAGTACTTC
NA,TRBJ2-2,TRBV28,TRBD2,CASTPLAGATGELFF,TGTGCCAGCACCCCACTAGCGGGGGCCACCGGGGAGCTGTTTTTT
NA,TRBJ2-5,TRBV11-2,TRBD2,CASTRTSGRETQYF,TGTGCCAGCACACGGACTAGCGGGAGGGAGACCCAGTACTTC
many,TRBJ2-3,TRBV4-1,NA,CASSQKGGQPDTQYF,TGCGCCAGCAGCCAAAAAGGGGGGCAGCCAGATACGCAGTATTTT
many,TRBJ2-3,TRBV7-9,TRBD2,CASSPDLAGVADTQYF,TGTGCCAGCAGCCCCGATTTAGCGGGAGTCGCAGATACGCAGTATTTT
few,TRBJ1-2,TRBV9,NA,CASSKGAGSHGYTF,TGTGCCAGCTCAAAAGGGGCAGGGTCGCATGGCTACACCTTC
many,TRBJ1-2,TRBV6-5,NA,CASTLTPYGYTF,TGTGCCAGCACCCTTACACCCTATGGCTACACCTTC
many,TRBJ1-3,TRBV25-1,NA,CASSPFRSSGNTIYF,TGTGCCAGCAGTCCCTTCAGATCATCTGGAAACACCATATATTTT
NA,TRBJ1-5,TRBV7-3,NA,CASSLTVGQPQHF,TGTGCCAGCAGCTTAACAGTTGGGCAGCCCCAGCATTTT
NA,TRBJ1-6,TRBV5-1,TRBD1,CASSMGQRSYNSPLHF,TGCGCCAGCAGCATGGGACAGCGCTCCTATAATTCACCCCTCCACTTT
few,TRBJ2-2,TRBV15,NA,CATSRDHAGELFF,TGTGCCACCAGCAGAGATCACGCCGGGGAGCTGTTTTTT
NA,TRBJ2-3,TRBV20-1,NA,CSAYISDTQYF,TGCAGTGCGTACATATCGGATACGCAGTATTTT